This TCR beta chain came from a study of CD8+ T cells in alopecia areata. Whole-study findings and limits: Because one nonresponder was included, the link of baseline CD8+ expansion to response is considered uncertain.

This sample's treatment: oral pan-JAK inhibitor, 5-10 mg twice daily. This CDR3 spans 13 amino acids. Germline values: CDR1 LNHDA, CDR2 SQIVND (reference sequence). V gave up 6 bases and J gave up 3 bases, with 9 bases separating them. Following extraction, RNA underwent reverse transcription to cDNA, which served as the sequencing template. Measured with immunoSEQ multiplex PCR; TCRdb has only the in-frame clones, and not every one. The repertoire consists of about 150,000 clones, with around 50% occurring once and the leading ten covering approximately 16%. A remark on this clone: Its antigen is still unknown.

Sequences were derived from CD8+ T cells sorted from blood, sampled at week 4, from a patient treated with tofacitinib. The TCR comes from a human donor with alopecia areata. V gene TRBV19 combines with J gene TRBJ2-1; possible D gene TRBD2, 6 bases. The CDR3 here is CASRPRGYNEQFF. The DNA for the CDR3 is TGTGCCAGTAGGCCGCGGGGCTACAATGAGCAGTTCTTC.